This TCR beta chain was obtained from a study of vaccination effects on CD4 cells after COVID-19. Note on this clone: Its antigen is unknown.

Germline assignment: CDR1 SGHDT and CDR2 YYEEEE. The J segment lost 0 bases and the V segment lost 5 bases, leaving 14 bases of the junction unmatched. The CDR3 is 19 residues long. Cultured cells yielded isolated CD4+ T cells after around 10 days. The healthy vaccine recipients, who had no prior SARS-CoV-2 infection, showed negative nucleocapsid antibodies. Profiling relied on immunoSEQ multiplex PCR, and the TCRdb table lists in-frame clones only, not all of them. This sample yields approximately 40,000 clones, of which roughly 87% are seen a single time; about 2.7% belongs to the top ten. This chain connects TRBV5-6 to TRBJ2-3; 11 bases are a match to TRBD2. The specimen was CD4+ T cells from PBMCs cultured without peptide, collected before COVID-19 vaccination. The clonotype was recovered from a human donor who received a COVID-19 vaccine. CDR3 residues: CASRVSGGAPKSSTDTQYF. CDR3 nucleotide sequence: TGTGCCAGCAGGGTTAGCGGGGGGGCTCCAAAGTCTAGCACAGATACGCAGTATTTT.